Each of the 20 T cell receptor beta chains below was sequenced from the same sample in a study of vaccination effects on CD4 cells after COVID-19. These TCRs are of unknown antigen specificity. Sequencing in the ViraFEST assay came after antigen-specific CD4+ T cells had been expanded with viral peptide pools, which were used to stimulate PBMC. Researchers isolated CD4+ T cells once approximately 10 days of culture had elapsed. Participants were vaccinated with two doses of either the BNT162b2 or mRNA-1273 vaccine. Measured with immunoSEQ multiplex PCR; TCRdb has only the in-frame clones, and not every one. The sample includes roughly 68,000 clones, around 69% of them seen just once. Material: CD4+ T cells from PBMCs cultured with HCoV-229E spike peptides, obtained after COVID-19 vaccination. The receptor source for this set is a human donor who received a COVID-19 vaccine.

This clone was counted a single time. The chain links TRBV28 to TRBJ1-2; 11 positions agree with TRBD1. Trimming took 4 bases from V and 2 from J; bases not matched to a gene: 3. The CDR3 covers 15 residues. In germline, CDR1 is MDHEN, CDR2 SYDVKM. The CDR3 sequence is CASSSDRGPNYGYTF. In nucleotides, the CDR3 is TGTGCCAGCAGTTCGGACAGGGGGCCCAACTATGGCTACACCTTC.

The rearrangement uses TRBV5-8 and TRBJ2-5; D might be TRBD1 or TRBD2, each matching 5 bases. Deletions cut 7 bases from V and 3 bases from J, with 25 bases between. CDR1 SGHTS and CDR2 YDEGEE come from the germline V gene. The CDR3 spans 17 residues. The CDR3 DNA follows: TGTGCCAGCCCCAACCGACCAGGGAGTAGAGAAGAAGAGACCCAGTACTTC. Protein product: CASPNRPGSREEETQYF.

The CDR3 spells CASSFSRATNEKLFF. CDR3 in DNA: TGTGCCAGCAGCTTCAGCAGAGCAACTAATGAAAAACTGTTTTTT. This rearrangement joins TRBV7-2 to TRBJ1-4; D uncertain. The length of the CDR3 is 15 residues. Germline V gene lookup returns CDR1 SGHTA and CDR2 FQGNSA. Trimming left V 3 bases short and J 0 bases short, with 8 bases between. Combining the CDR3 with reference TRBV7-2 and TRBJ1-4 gives the whole variable domain GAGVSQSPSNKVTEKGKDVELRCDPISGHTALYWYRQSLGQGLEFLIYFQGNSAPDKSGLPSDRFSAERTGGSVSTLTIQRTQQEDSAVYLCASSFSRATNEKLFFGSGTQLSVL.

This clone was found a few times. At the DNA level, this CDR3 is encoded by other sequences in the same sample as well. The chain recombines TRBV12-3 or TRBV12-4 with TRBJ1-1, with 7 bases lining up with TRBD1. The V and J ends lost 6 bases and 1 base, in that order; junction bases with no gene match: 2. The CDR3 loop spans 13 amino acids. The CDR3 spells CASSRQGNTEAFF. CDR3 DNA sequence: TGTGCCAGCAGCCGACAGGGGAACACTGAAGCTTTCTTT.

The rearrangement links TRBV5-1 to TRBJ2-3; D is ambiguous. V dropped 4 bases and J dropped 0 bases, with 15 bases sitting between them. This CDR3 is 16 amino acids long. CDR1 and CDR2 from the germline V gene are SGHRS and YFSETQ. CDR3 sequence: CASSPRTSPSTDTQYF. As DNA, the CDR3 is TGCGCCAGCAGCCCTCGGACCTCCCCTAGCACAGATACGCAGTATTTT.

CDR3 residues: CASSPSSEAMPGNTIYF. Written as DNA, the CDR3 is TGTGCCAGCTCACCCTCGTCGGAGGCAATGCCCGGAAACACCATATATTTT. The chain joins TRBV18 to TRBJ1-3, with D uncertain. V lost 3 bases and J lost 4, with 19 bases in between. Germline V gene data show CDR1 as KGHSH and CDR2 as LQKENI. This CDR3 has 17 amino acids.

The chain has TRBV4-3 and TRBJ2-1; the D is unclear. The CDR3 runs to 13 residues. The germline V gene has CDR1 LGHNA and CDR2 YSLEER. Trimming left V 0 bases short and J 12 bases short, with 12 bases between. Written as DNA, the CDR3 is TGCGCCAGCAGCCAAGATACGGACGGTGGGCAGTTCTTC. This encodes CASSQDTDGGQFF.

This sequence joins TRBV5-3 and TRBJ2-7; the D is unclear. TRBV5-3 is marked as an open reading frame, function uncertain. The CDR3 runs to 15 residues. The V gene lost 0 bases and the J gene lost 1 base, with 11 bases spanning the gap. The CDR3 nucleotides are TGTGCCAGAAGCTTGGGTTCGCGGAGATCCTACGAGCAGTACGTC. Protein sequence: CARSLGSRRSYEQYV.

The chain links TRBV9 to TRBJ1-2; 8 bases are shared with TRBD1. V shed 4 bases and J 4 bases; nucleotides not matched to a gene: 3. The CDR3 spans 13 residues. CDR1 SGDLS and CDR2 YYNGEE come from the germline V gene. The chain's CDR3 is CASSFGQGYGYTF. In DNA, the CDR3 is TGTGCCAGCAGCTTCGGACAGGGCTATGGCTACACCTTC.

This clone showed up just once. The V and J genes are TRBV3-1 (or the pseudogene TRBV3-2) and TRBJ2-3; 10 positions match TRBD2. Germline lookup yields CDR1 LGHDT and CDR2 YNNKEL (reference sequence). Unmatched junction bases numbered 1, after V lost 3 bases and J lost 1 base. The CDR3 loop spans 15 amino acids. CDR3 protein: CASSHLAGGTDTQYF. The CDR3, as DNA: TGTGCCAGCAGCCACCTAGCGGGGGGCACAGATACGCAGTATTTT.

The chain couples TRBV30 to TRBJ1-6, with TRBD1 matching 8 bases. The trim removed 0 bases at V and 10 bases at J, leaving 17 bases unmatched. This CDR3 is built from 18 residues. Germline V CDR1 and CDR2: GTSNPN, SVGIG (reference sequence). The CDR3 reads CAWSVLRAGGGRSSPLHF. DNA for the CDR3: TGTGCCTGGAGTGTACTTAGGGCAGGGGGCGGCCGGAGCTCACCCCTCCACTTT.

The rearrangement joins TRBV4-1 to TRBJ1-2; 9 positions agree with TRBD1. Germline CDR1 MGHRA, CDR2 YSYEKL. J gave up 4 bases and V 1 base, and 10 bases lay outside the gene matches. This CDR3 spans 17 amino acids. As DNA, the CDR3 is TGCGCCAGCAGCCAAGTCCTGCCAGACAGGGGGGCCTATGGCTACACCTTC. Translated: CASSQVLPDRGAYGYTF.

The chain carries TRBV25-1 and TRBJ1-1; no reliable D call. The CDR3 consists of 11 residues. Trimming cost V 6 bases and J 5 bases, with 7 bases left between them. In germline, CDR1 is MGHDK, CDR2 SYGVNS. This CDR3 reads CASRDRTEAFF. CDR3 in DNA: TGTGCCAGCAGGGATAGGACTGAAGCTTTCTTT.

The chain has TRBV19 and TRBJ2-5; possibly TRBD2 for D (5 bases). Per germline, CDR1 LNHDA and CDR2 SQIVND (reference sequence). This CDR3 spans 17 amino acids. Trimming cost V 2 bases and J 1 base, with 17 bases left between them. The CDR3 here is CASSIRSGQRIQETQYF. The DNA for the CDR3 is TGTGCCAGTAGTATACGCTCCGGGCAGCGGATCCAAGAGACCCAGTACTTC.

This clone was counted a single time. The chain employs TRBV24-1 and TRBJ2-7, with 12 nucleotides matching TRBD1. CDR1 and CDR2 (germline): KGHDR, SFDVKD. CDR3 length: 16 residues. V lost 7 bases to trimming and J lost 3 bases; unmatched junction nucleotides: 9. The DNA of the CDR3 is TGTGCCACCAGGGGACAGGGGGCCCCCGGCCTCTACGAGCAGTACGTC. Its translation: CATRGQGAPGLYEQYV.

This clone was seen a single time. This rearrangement joins TRBV28 to TRBJ1-2; 7 nucleotides align to TRBD1. The J segment lost 3 bases and the V segment lost 6 bases, leaving 13 bases of the junction unmatched. The CDR3 contains 16 residues. Looked up from germline, CDR1 is MDHEN and CDR2 is SYDVKM. The CDR3 sequence is CASRTHSTGRDYGYTF. The CDR3 DNA reads TGTGCCAGCAGAACCCATTCGACAGGGAGGGACTATGGCTACACCTTC.

This clone has only a few counts. The rearrangement joins TRBV9 to TRBJ2-3; D unclear. CDR1 SGDLS and CDR2 YYNGEE come from the germline V gene. There are 13 residues in the CDR3. V dropped 4 bases and J dropped 6 bases, with 12 bases sitting between them. The CDR3 nucleotides are TGTGCCAGCAGCCCCGACCAGCCGGATACGCAGTATTTT. This gives the protein CASSPDQPDTQYF.

The chain is built from TRBV6-5 and TRBJ2-1; D is perhaps TRBD2 (5 bases). There are 13 residues in the CDR3. CDR1 is MNHEY, CDR2 SVGAGI, per germline. V lost 6 bases and J lost 8, with 14 bases in between. CDR3 amino acids: CASSRTVRDEQFF. The CDR3 nucleotides read TGTGCCAGCAGCAGGACGGTGAGGGATGAGCAGTTCTTC.

This clone was seen a few times. The chain is built from TRBV28 and TRBJ2-7, with D possibly being TRBD2 (6 bases). Trimming pared 3 bases from V and 6 bases from J, leaving 12 bases between. Germline V gene lookup returns CDR1 MDHEN and CDR2 SYDVKM. The CDR3 consists of 13 residues. CDR3 loop: CASSFQGSGEQYV. CDR3 sequence (DNA): TGTGCCAGCAGTTTTCAGGGTAGCGGCGAGCAGTACGTC.

The V and J genes are TRBV24-1 and TRBJ2-1, with a weak D call TRBD1 (6 bases). The V gene lost 6 bases and the J gene lost 5 bases, with 10 bases spanning the gap. The CDR3 contains 13 residues. CDR1 KGHDR and CDR2 SFDVKD come from the germline V gene. The CDR3 coding sequence is TGTGCCACCAGTTATCCAGGGGACAATGAGCAGTTCTTC. This sequence encodes CATSYPGDNEQFF.